This T cell receptor beta chain was obtained from a study of CD8+ T cells in alopecia areata. Background on the study: Treated patients received oral tofacitinib, 5 to 10 mg twice daily.

Findings of the study overall: Scalp samples also yield sequences from resident alphabeta T cells of normal skin.

Extracted RNA was reverse transcribed into cDNA, the sequencing template. Libraries were prepared by immunoSEQ multiplex PCR; TCRdb keeps only in-frame clonotypes and omits some of them. The top ten clones hold approximately 15% of a sample with over 120,000 clones, 45% to 60% of them seen once. As to treatment: oral pan-JAK inhibitor, 5-10 mg twice daily. The investigators collected lesional scalp punch biopsies and peripheral blood from alopecia areata patients. Germline V gene lookup returns CDR1 SQVTM and CDR2 ANQGSEA. The length of the CDR3 is 15 residues. V lost 1 base to trimming and J lost 0 bases, with 13 bases between them. This clone came up once. Its antigen is unknown.

The genes are TRBV29-1 and TRBJ2-7; the D gene is possibly TRBD1 (6 bases). The sample was CD8+ T cells sorted from blood, taken at week 4, from a patient treated with tofacitinib. This TCR derives from a human donor with alopecia areata. The CDR3 region is CSVEGGPGSSYEQYF. The CDR3 nucleotides are TGCAGCGTTGAAGGGGGGCCGGGTAGCTCCTACGAGCAGTACTTC.